These T cell receptor beta chains were read from a single sample in a study of T-cell reconstitution after alpha-beta-depleted transplantation in children. TCRdb processed the PCR reads anew with MiXCR; each CDR3 protein has one entry. The sample holds 300,000 to 350,000 distinct CDR3 sequences; about 17% are singletons and the top ten take roughly 41%. The specimen was PBMCs, mostly from graft donor cells, collected 360 days after TCRalphabeta/CD19-depleted stem cell transplant. The origin of the receptors is a male patient aged 2 to 10 who had a stem cell transplant for acute lymphoblastic leukemia, so the T cells may come from the graft donor. Both conserved end residues are part of each CDR3. The D gene is left open where the match is weak. The size of a clone is reported for some rows only, either as once, few or many, or as a class for expanded clones.

>TRBV4-1|TRBD1|NA|17|TRBJ1-1
CASSQLYRDRENTEAFF
TGCGCCAGCAGCCAACTTTACCGGGACAGGGAGAACACTGAAGCTTTCTTT
>TRBV7-2|NA|many|14|TRBJ2-4
CASSLGRQTNIQYF
TGTGCCAGCAGCTTAGGACGACAGACAAACATTCAGTACTTC
>TRBV4-3|TRBD1|few|16|TRBJ2-7
CASSLHRGQGSYEQYF
TGCGCCAGCAGCCTTCACAGGGGGCAGGGCTCCTACGAGCAGTACTTC
>TRBV5-5|NA|once|13|TRBJ2-2
CASSLDLEVELFF
TGTGCCAGCAGCTTGGACCTAGAAGTGGAGCTGTTTTTT
>TRBV5-1|TRBD1|few|15|TRBJ2-3
CASSLDGQAWDTQYF
TGCGCCAGCAGCTTGGATGGACAGGCTTGGGATACGCAGTATTTT
>TRBV7-9|NA|few|15|TRBJ2-7
CASSHPAEGGYEQYF
TGTGCCAGCAGCCACCCCGCGGAGGGGGGCTACGAGCAGTACTTC
>TRBV29-1|TRBD2|many|14|TRBJ2-1
CSSPGTSGYNEQFF
TGCAGCTCACCCGGGACTAGCGGCTACAATGAGCAGTTCTTC
>TRBV6-1|NA|NA|12|TRBJ2-3
CASSGIADTQYF
TGTGCCAGCAGTGGTATCGCAGATACGCAGTATTTT
>TRBV4-2|NA|many|16|TRBJ2-1
CASSQPSWQGVNEQFF
TGTGCCAGCAGCCAACCCAGTTGGCAGGGAGTAAATGAGCAGTTCTTC
>TRBV29-1|NA|few|10|TRBJ1-1
CSVRNTEAFF
TGCAGCGTTAGGAACACTGAAGCTTTCTTT
>TRBV28|NA|few|19|TRBJ2-3
CASSFFGSETSFDTDTQYF
TGTGCCAGCAGTTTTTTTGGGTCGGAAACTAGCTTTGACACAGATACGCAGTATTTT
>TRBV28|NA|few|14|TRBJ2-7
CASRRGGGTYEQYF
TGTGCCAGCAGAAGAGGGGGAGGAACCTACGAGCAGTACTTC
>TRBV12-3/TRBV12-4|TRBD1|few|15|TRBJ2-5
CASSLRQGQRETQYF
TGTGCCAGCAGCCTGCGACAGGGACAAAGAGAGACCCAGTACTTC
>TRBV7-2|NA|NA|15|TRBJ2-1
CASSEWVTPRNEQFF
TGTGCCAGCAGTGAATGGGTAACTCCAAGGAATGAGCAGTTCTTC
>TRBV9|NA|NA|15|TRBJ2-7
CASSVSAGQNYEQYF
TGTGCCAGCAGCGTATCCGCGGGGCAGAACTACGAGCAGTACTTC
>TRBV29-1|NA|many|10|TRBJ2-1
CSVGGPGQFF
TGCAGCGTTGGAGGGCCCGGGCAGTTCTTC
>TRBV20-1|NA|many|13|TRBJ2-7
CSAKTGFSYEQYF
TGCAGTGCTAAAACAGGGTTCTCGTACGAGCAGTACTTC
>TRBV15|NA|few|11|TRBJ2-7
CATSKSTEQYF
TGTGCCACCAGCAAATCGACAGAGCAGTACTTC
>TRBV20-1|TRBD1|NA|15|TRBJ2-2
CSARDVDRATGELFF
TGCAGTGCTAGAGATGTTGACAGGGCCACCGGGGAGCTGTTTTTT
>TRBV10-3|NA|NA|14|TRBJ2-2
CALYPGRGTGELFF
TGTGCCCTCTACCCCGGGCGTGGCACCGGGGAGCTGTTTTTT
>TRBV6-5|TRBD1|few|16|TRBJ1-2
CASRPTRQGRFYGYTF
TGTGCCAGCAGGCCTACTCGACAGGGGCGGTTCTATGGCTACACCTTC
>TRBV20-1|TRBD2|NA|16|TRBJ2-5
CSAPTYGTSGKETQYF
TGCAGTGCCCCGACCTATGGGACTAGCGGGAAGGAGACCCAGTACTTC
>TRBV27|TRBD2|NA|17|TRBJ2-7
CASSLSGTSGANYEQYF
TGTGCCAGCAGTTTATCGGGGACTAGCGGGGCCAACTACGAGCAGTACTTC
>TRBV5-1|NA|few|15|TRBJ1-3
CASSLLGQSGNTIYF
TGCGCCAGCAGCTTGTTGGGCCAGTCCGGAAACACCATATATTTT
>TRBV19|NA|NA|15|TRBJ2-7
CASSSRTVSSYEQYF
TGTGCCAGTAGTTCCCGGACAGTTAGCTCCTACGAGCAGTACTTC
>TRBV28|NA|few|15|TRBJ2-5
CASSFPTSPQETQYF
TGTGCCAGCAGTTTCCCGACTAGTCCCCAAGAGACCCAGTACTTC
>TRBV7-2|NA|few|15|TRBJ1-1
CASSFGQDGHTEAFF
TGTGCCAGCAGCTTCGGCCAGGACGGACACACTGAAGCTTTCTTT
>TRBV12-5|TRBD1|many|13|TRBJ1-1
CASGGQGGTEAFF
TGTGCTAGTGGGGGACAGGGAGGGACTGAAGCTTTCTTT
>TRBV19|NA|few|13|TRBJ2-7
CASSIGSPYEQYF
TGTGCCAGTAGTATCGGGAGTCCCTACGAGCAGTACTTC
>TRBV7-9|NA|NA|15|TRBJ2-7
CASIPPGPSDHEQYF
TGTGCCAGCATCCCTCCGGGTCCCAGTGACCACGAGCAGTACTTC
>TRBV7-9|NA|NA|13|TRBJ2-7
CASSSSGVYEQYF
TGTGCCAGCAGCTCCTCCGGGGTATACGAGCAGTACTTC
>TRBV6-4|NA|NA|12|TRBJ1-4
CASRDRTGKLFF
TGTGCCAGCAGGGACCGGACCGGGAAACTGTTTTTT
>TRBV20-1|NA|few|13|TRBJ2-2
CSARGDGTGELFF
TGCAGTGCTAGAGGGGATGGTACCGGGGAGCTGTTTTTT